The rows below give T cell receptor beta chains drawn from one sample of a study of blood T cell repertoires in COVID-19. Assay: immunoSEQ multiplex PCR; the TCRdb copy retains only in-frame clones and omits some. There are approximately 450,000 clones in the sample; 85% to 90% occur only once, and 0.95% to 1.2% lies in the top ten. The sample taken for sequencing was PBMCs or T cells enriched from blood (not recorded which). The receptor source for this set is a man aged 30-40 years who had recovered from COVID-19. Each CDR3 is given with its conserved first and last residue. D genes are given only for firm matches. The size field is filled for only some rows; it gives once, few, many or a size class.

j_gene: TRBJ2-7
d_gene: .
len: 13
abundance: .
v_gene: TRBV19
CDR3aa: CASTMTGTGEQYF
CDR3nt: TGTGCCAGTACAATGACAGGCACCGGCGAGCAGTACTTC

j_gene: TRBJ1-5
d_gene: TRBD1
len: 15
abundance: few
v_gene: TRBV15
CDR3aa: CATSRTQGAGQPQHF
CDR3nt: TGTGCCACCAGCCGGACACAGGGGGCAGGGCAGCCCCAGCATTTT

j_gene: TRBJ2-5
d_gene: TRBD2
len: 15
abundance: .
v_gene: TRBV28
CDR3aa: CASTLGGSLKETQYF
CDR3nt: TGTGCCAGCACCTTGGGAGGGAGTCTCAAGGAGACCCAGTACTTC

j_gene: TRBJ1-2
d_gene: .
len: 11
abundance: .
v_gene: TRBV12-3/TRBV12-4
CDR3aa: CASRDRGIYTF
CDR3nt: TGTGCCAGCAGGGATAGGGGGATCTACACCTTC

j_gene: TRBJ1-5
d_gene: TRBD1
len: 15
abundance: .
v_gene: TRBV4-1
CDR3aa: CASSHEGQGGQPQHF
CDR3nt: TGCGCCAGCAGCCATGAAGGACAGGGAGGCCAGCCCCAGCATTTT

j_gene: TRBJ2-7
d_gene: .
len: 12
abundance: .
v_gene: TRBV4-2
CDR3aa: CASSQVSYEQYF
CDR3nt: TGTGCCAGCAGCCAAGTATCCTACGAGCAGTACTTC

j_gene: TRBJ2-3
d_gene: .
len: 16
abundance: .
v_gene: TRBV18
CDR3aa: CASSPRTGGITDTQYF
CDR3nt: TGTGCCAGCTCACCACGGACTGGAGGAATCACAGATACGCAGTATTTT

j_gene: TRBJ2-5
d_gene: TRBD2
len: 16
abundance: .
v_gene: TRBV5-1
CDR3aa: CASSKGLAGVEETQYF
CDR3nt: TGCGCCAGCAGCAAGGGACTAGCGGGAGTAGAAGAGACCCAGTACTTC

j_gene: TRBJ2-7
d_gene: .
len: 12
abundance: .
v_gene: TRBV28
CDR3aa: CASSSQRYEQYF
CDR3nt: TGTGCCAGCAGTTCACAGAGATATGAGCAGTACTTC

j_gene: TRBJ2-2
d_gene: .
len: 17
abundance: .
v_gene: TRBV10-1
CDR3aa: CASSESMEAPNTGELFF
CDR3nt: TGCGCCAGCAGTGAGTCAATGGAGGCCCCGAACACCGGGGAGCTGTTTTTT

j_gene: TRBJ1-1
d_gene: .
len: 13
abundance: .
v_gene: TRBV15
CDR3aa: CATRRVIDTEAFF
CDR3nt: TGTGCCACCAGGCGGGTTATAGACACTGAAGCTTTCTTT

j_gene: TRBJ2-1
d_gene: .
len: 15
abundance: few
v_gene: TRBV5-1
CDR3aa: CASSLSGDPWNEQFF
CDR3nt: TGCGCCAGCAGCTTGAGCGGAGACCCCTGGAATGAGCAGTTCTTC

j_gene: TRBJ2-7
d_gene: .
len: 13
abundance: .
v_gene: TRBV6-5
CDR3aa: CASSRGHSYEQYF
CDR3nt: TGTGCCAGCAGTAGGGGCCACTCCTACGAGCAGTACTTC

j_gene: TRBJ2-1
d_gene: TRBD2
len: 16
abundance: .
v_gene: TRBV11-3
CDR3aa: CASSRLAGGTYNEQFF
CDR3nt: TGTGCCAGCAGCCGACTAGCGGGAGGGACATACAATGAGCAGTTCTTC

j_gene: TRBJ1-1
d_gene: .
len: 14
abundance: .
v_gene: TRBV19
CDR3aa: CASSGGTELTEAFF
CDR3nt: TGTGCCAGTAGTGGCGGGACGGAACTCACTGAAGCTTTCTTT

j_gene: TRBJ2-1
d_gene: TRBD2
len: 15
abundance: .
v_gene: TRBV5-1
CDR3aa: CASRVAGFSYNEQFF
CDR3nt: TGCGCCAGCAGGGTAGCGGGTTTCTCCTACAATGAGCAGTTCTTC

j_gene: TRBJ1-1
d_gene: .
len: 17
abundance: .
v_gene: TRBV10-2
CDR3aa: CASSEQAPGRGGTEAFF
CDR3nt: TGCGCCAGCAGTGAACAAGCCCCCGGGCGGGGAGGCACTGAAGCTTTCTTT

j_gene: TRBJ1-1
d_gene: TRBD1
len: 15
abundance: .
v_gene: TRBV7-2
CDR3aa: CASRPMGQGGTEAFF
CDR3nt: TGTGCCAGCAGGCCGATGGGACAGGGTGGCACTGAAGCTTTCTTT

j_gene: TRBJ2-2
d_gene: .
len: 16
abundance: .
v_gene: TRBV10-3
CDR3aa: CAISVSSDPNTGELFF
CDR3nt: TGTGCCATCAGTGTATCTAGCGATCCGAACACCGGGGAGCTGTTTTTT

j_gene: TRBJ2-1
d_gene: .
len: 14
abundance: .
v_gene: TRBV19
CDR3aa: CASSNQRVPNEQFF
CDR3nt: TGTGCCAGTAGTAACCAGCGAGTTCCCAATGAGCAGTTCTTC

j_gene: TRBJ2-1
d_gene: .
len: 17
abundance: .
v_gene: TRBV2
CDR3aa: CASRMGGSGVSYNEQFF
CDR3nt: TGTGCCAGCAGGATGGGAGGTAGCGGAGTCTCCTACAATGAGCAGTTCTTC

j_gene: TRBJ1-5
d_gene: .
len: 12
abundance: .
v_gene: TRBV28
CDR3aa: CASSLPGQPQHF
CDR3nt: TGTGCCAGCAGTTTACCGGGGCAGCCCCAGCATTTT

j_gene: TRBJ2-1
d_gene: TRBD1
len: 16
abundance: few
v_gene: TRBV7-9
CDR3aa: CASSLKGRGPYNEQFF
CDR3nt: TGTGCCAGCAGCTTAAAGGGCAGGGGGCCTTACAATGAGCAGTTCTTC

j_gene: TRBJ1-2
d_gene: .
len: 17
abundance: .
v_gene: TRBV9
CDR3aa: CASSVDPNADSNYGYTF
CDR3nt: TGTGCCAGCAGCGTAGACCCTAACGCCGACTCTAACTATGGCTACACCTTC

j_gene: TRBJ1-6
d_gene: .
len: 17
abundance: once
v_gene: TRBV30
CDR3aa: CAWSAPGAANLNSPLHF
CDR3nt: TGTGCCTGGAGTGCCCCTGGGGCAGCGAACTTGAATTCACCCCTCCACTTT

j_gene: TRBJ1-2
d_gene: .
len: 14
abundance: few
v_gene: TRBV27
CDR3aa: CASSLSSRDYGYTF
CDR3nt: TGTGCCAGCAGTTTATCGTCCAGGGACTATGGCTACACCTTC

j_gene: TRBJ2-1
d_gene: .
len: 17
abundance: .
v_gene: TRBV21-1
CDR3aa: CASSKGIAGGPDNEQFF
CDR3nt: TGTGCCAGCAGCAAAGGGATAGCGGGAGGGCCGGACAATGAGCAGTTCTTC

j_gene: TRBJ1-6
d_gene: .
len: 14
abundance: .
v_gene: TRBV28
CDR3aa: CASGTPGYNSPLHF
CDR3nt: TGTGCCAGCGGGACTCCGGGATATAATTCACCCCTCCACTTT

j_gene: TRBJ1-6
d_gene: .
len: 16
abundance: .
v_gene: TRBV5-4
CDR3aa: CASSRGDSRRNSPLHF
CDR3nt: TGTGCCAGCAGCCGCGGGGACTCCCGGCGGAATTCACCCCTCCACTTT

j_gene: TRBJ2-3
d_gene: .
len: 15
abundance: once
v_gene: TRBV19
CDR3aa: CASSTSSLLTDTQYF
CDR3nt: TGTGCCAGTAGTACCTCTAGCCTACTCACAGATACGCAGTATTTT

j_gene: TRBJ2-7
d_gene: .
len: 15
abundance: .
v_gene: TRBV27
CDR3aa: CASSPLPGDPYEQYF
CDR3nt: TGTGCCAGCAGTCCCTTACCGGGAGATCCCTACGAGCAGTACTTC

j_gene: TRBJ1-3
d_gene: .
len: 13
abundance: .
v_gene: TRBV3-1/TRBV3-2
CDR3aa: CASSQFFGDTIYF
CDR3nt: TGTGCCAGCAGCCAATTCTTTGGAGACACCATATATTTT

j_gene: TRBJ2-1
d_gene: .
len: 14
abundance: .
v_gene: TRBV19
CDR3aa: CASSIQAGLQEQFF
CDR3nt: TGTGCCAGTAGTATACAGGCGGGGTTACAGGAGCAGTTCTTC

j_gene: TRBJ2-7
d_gene: TRBD1
len: 15
abundance: .
v_gene: TRBV19
CDR3aa: CASSDRTGAIYEQYF
CDR3nt: TGTGCCAGTAGTGACCGGACAGGGGCAATCTACGAGCAGTACTTC